The clone carrying this TCR beta chain was observed a few times. In TCRdb, the RT-PCR reads were re-called with MiXCR into one record per CDR3 protein. Here the sample spans about 700,000 distinct CDR3 sequences, over 12% being singletons. The sample consisted of memory CD4+ T cells from blood. The source of this sequence is a female donor in good health, serving as a healthy control.

The CDR3 region is CSAPTGGSSNQPQHF. CDR3 bases: TGCAGTGCTCCCACAGGGGGCAGTAGCAATCAGCCCCAGCATTTT. The chain links TRBV20-1 to TRBJ1-5, with TRBD1 matching over 9 bases. V shed 5 bases and J 0 bases; nucleotides not matched to a gene: 5. Germline CDR1 DFQATT, CDR2 SNEGSKA (reference sequence). The CDR3 totals 15 residues.